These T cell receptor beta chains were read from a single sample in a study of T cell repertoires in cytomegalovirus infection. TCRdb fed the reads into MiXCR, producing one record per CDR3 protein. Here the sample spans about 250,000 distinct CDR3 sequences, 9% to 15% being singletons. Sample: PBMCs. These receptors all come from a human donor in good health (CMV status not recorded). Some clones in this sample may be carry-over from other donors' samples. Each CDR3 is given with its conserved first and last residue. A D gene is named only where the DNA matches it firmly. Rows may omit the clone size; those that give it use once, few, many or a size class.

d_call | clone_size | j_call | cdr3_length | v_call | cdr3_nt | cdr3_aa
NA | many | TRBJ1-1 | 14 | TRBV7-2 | TGTGCCAGCAGCTTGGCAGGGATGAACACTGAAGCTTTCTTT | CASSLAGMNTEAFF
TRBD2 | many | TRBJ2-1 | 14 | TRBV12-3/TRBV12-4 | TGTGCCACCAACCCTAGCGGGATTTACAATGAGCAGTTCTTC | CATNPSGIYNEQFF
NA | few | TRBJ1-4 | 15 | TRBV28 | TGTGCCAGCAGTTCCTATCACAGGGAAGACGAAAAACTGTTTTTT | CASSSYHREDEKLFF
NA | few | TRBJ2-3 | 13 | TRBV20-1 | TGCAGTGCTAGAGATCGGGCCTCAAGTACGCAGTATTTT | CSARDRASSTQYF
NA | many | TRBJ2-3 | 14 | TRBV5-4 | TGTGCCAGCAGCTTGGAGCCGGGGTCAGATACGCAGTATTTT | CASSLEPGSDTQYF
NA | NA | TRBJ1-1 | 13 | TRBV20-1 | TGCAGCGTCCCCCGGGGGGGCTCATCCGAAGCTTTCTTT | CSVPRGGSSEAFF
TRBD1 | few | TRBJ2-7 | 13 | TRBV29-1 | TGCAGCGTTGAAAGGACAGGGACCTACGAGCAGTACTTC | CSVERTGTYEQYF
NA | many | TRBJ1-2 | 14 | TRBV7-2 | TGTGCCAGCAGCTTAGCCGGGGGCAACTATGGCTACACCTTC | CASSLAGGNYGYTF
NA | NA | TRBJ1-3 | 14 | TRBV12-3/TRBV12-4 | TGTGCCAGCAGCCAGGCCCTGTCTGGAAACACCATATATTTT | CASSQALSGNTIYF
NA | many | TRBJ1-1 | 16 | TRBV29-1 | TGCAGCGTCCGTAATGTTGAGCTGGGTATGAACACTGAAGCTTTCTTT | CSVRNVELGMNTEAFF
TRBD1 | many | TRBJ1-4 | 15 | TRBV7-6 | TGTGCCAGCAGCTTAGATGGGACAGTCCATGAAAAACTGTTTTTT | CASSLDGTVHEKLFF
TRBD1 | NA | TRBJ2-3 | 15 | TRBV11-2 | TGTGCCAGCAGCTTAGGGGACAGGGGCACAGATACGCAGTATTTT | CASSLGDRGTDTQYF
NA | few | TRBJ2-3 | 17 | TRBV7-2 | TGTGCCAGCAGCTTAGGAATCCAGAATCCTAGCACAGATACGCAGTATTTT | CASSLGIQNPSTDTQYF
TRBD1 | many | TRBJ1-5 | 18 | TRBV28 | TGTGCCAGCAGTTTGTCAGGGGGGGGTTTGGGTGGCAATCAGCCCCAGCATTTT | CASSLSGGGLGGNQPQHF
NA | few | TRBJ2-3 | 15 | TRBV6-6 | TGTGCCAGCAGTTACTCGCGGACCGGCACAGATACGCAGTATTTT | CASSYSRTGTDTQYF
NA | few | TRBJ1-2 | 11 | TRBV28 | TGTGCCAGCACCTCGTTTGTGGGCTACACCTTC | CASTSFVGYTF
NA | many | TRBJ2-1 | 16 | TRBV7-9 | TGTGCCAGCAGCCCTAAGGGGGGCGCCCTTGAGGATGAGCAGTTCTTC | CASSPKGGALEDEQFF
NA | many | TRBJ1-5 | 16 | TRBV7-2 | TGTGCCAGCAGCTTAGAGCCGGCTGTGAGCAATCAGCCCCAGCATTTT | CASSLEPAVSNQPQHF
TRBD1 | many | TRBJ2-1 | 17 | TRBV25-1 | TGTGCCAGCAGTGAAATAGGGCGGCAGGGGGCCGACAATGAGCAGTTCTTC | CASSEIGRQGADNEQFF
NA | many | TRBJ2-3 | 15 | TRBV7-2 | TGTGCCAGCAGCTTGGACGGGGGGCTCGGAGATACGCAGTATTTT | CASSLDGGLGDTQYF
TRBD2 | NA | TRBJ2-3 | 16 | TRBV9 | TGTGCCAGCAGCCTCCGGACTAGCGGGAGTTCAGATACGCAGTATTTT | CASSLRTSGSSDTQYF
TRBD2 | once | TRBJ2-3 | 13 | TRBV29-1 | TGCAGCGTTGAGCTGGGGGGAGGGGATACGCAGTATTTT | CSVELGGGDTQYF
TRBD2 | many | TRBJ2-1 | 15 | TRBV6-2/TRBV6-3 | TGTGCCAGCAGTCCCCGGGGACTAGCCAACAATGAGCAGTTCTTC | CASSPRGLANNEQFF
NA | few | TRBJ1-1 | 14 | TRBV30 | TGTGCCTGGAGTGTACGACAGAGGAACACTGAAGCTTTCTTT | CAWSVRQRNTEAFF
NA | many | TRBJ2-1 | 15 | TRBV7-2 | TGTGCCAGCAGCTTACAGGACAGCCCTTACAATGAGCAGTTCTTC | CASSLQDSPYNEQFF
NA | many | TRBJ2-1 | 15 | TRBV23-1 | TGCGCCAGCAGTCACACCGCGGGGAATTACAATGAGCAGTTCTTC | CASSHTAGNYNEQFF
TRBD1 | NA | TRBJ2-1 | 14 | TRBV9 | TGTGCCAGCAGTCGACAGGGAAACTACAATGAGCAGTTCTTC | CASSRQGNYNEQFF